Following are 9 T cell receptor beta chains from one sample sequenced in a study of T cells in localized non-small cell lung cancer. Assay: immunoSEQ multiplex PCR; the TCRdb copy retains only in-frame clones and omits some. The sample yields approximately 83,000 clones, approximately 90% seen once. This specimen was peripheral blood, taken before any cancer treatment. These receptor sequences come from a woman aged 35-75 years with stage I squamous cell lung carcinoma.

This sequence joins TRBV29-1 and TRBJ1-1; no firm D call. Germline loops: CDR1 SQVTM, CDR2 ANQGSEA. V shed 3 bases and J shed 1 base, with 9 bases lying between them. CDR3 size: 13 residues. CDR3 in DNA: TGCAGCGTTGATGGGGTAGGGAACACTGAAGCTTTCTTT. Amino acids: CSVDGVGNTEAFF.

The CDR3 nucleotides are TGCGCCAGCAGCATTTGGGATGAGCAGTTCTTC. Translation gives CASSIWDEQFF. V gene TRBV4-1 combines with J gene TRBJ2-1; D remains unclear. CDR1 is MGHRA, CDR2 YSYEKL, per germline. V lost 5 bases, J lost 8 bases, and 7 bases lay in between. CDR3 length equals 11 residues.

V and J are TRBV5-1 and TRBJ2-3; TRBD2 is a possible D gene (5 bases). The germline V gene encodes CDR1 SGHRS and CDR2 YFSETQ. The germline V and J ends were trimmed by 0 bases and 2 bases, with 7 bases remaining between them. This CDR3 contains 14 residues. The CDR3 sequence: CASSLVRDTDTQYF. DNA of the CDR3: TGCGCCAGCAGCTTGGTTCGGGACACAGATACGCAGTATTTT.

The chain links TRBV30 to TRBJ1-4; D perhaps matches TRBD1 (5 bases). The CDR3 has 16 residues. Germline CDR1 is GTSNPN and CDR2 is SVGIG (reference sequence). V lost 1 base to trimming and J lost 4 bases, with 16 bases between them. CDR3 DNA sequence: TGTGCCTGGAGTGAGGCAGCCGGGGGATTTAATGAAAAACTGTTTTTT. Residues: CAWSEAAGGFNEKLFF.

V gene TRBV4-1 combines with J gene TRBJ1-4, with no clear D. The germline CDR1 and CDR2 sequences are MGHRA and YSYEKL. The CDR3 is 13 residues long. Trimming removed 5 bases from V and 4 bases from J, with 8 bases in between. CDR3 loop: CASSYSLNEKLFF. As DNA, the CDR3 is TGCGCCAGCAGCTACTCGCTTAATGAAAAACTGTTTTTT.

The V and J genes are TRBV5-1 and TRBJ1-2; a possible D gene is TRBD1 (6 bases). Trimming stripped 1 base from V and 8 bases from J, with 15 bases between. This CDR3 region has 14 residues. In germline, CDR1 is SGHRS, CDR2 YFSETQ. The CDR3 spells CASSLQGGTEGYTF. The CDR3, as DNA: TGCGCCAGCAGCTTGCAAGGGGGTACTGAAGGCTACACCTTC. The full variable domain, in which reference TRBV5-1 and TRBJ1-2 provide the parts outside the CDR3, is KAGVTQTPRYLIKTRGQQVTLSCSPISGHRSVSWYQQTPGQGLQFLFEYFSETQRNKGNFPGRFSGRQFSNSRSEMNVSTLELGDSALYLCASSLQGGTEGYTFGSGTRLTVV.

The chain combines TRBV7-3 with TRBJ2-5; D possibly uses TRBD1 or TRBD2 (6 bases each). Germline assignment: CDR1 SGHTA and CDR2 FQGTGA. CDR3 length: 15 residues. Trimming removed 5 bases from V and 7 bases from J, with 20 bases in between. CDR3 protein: CASSRDSTGGGTQYF. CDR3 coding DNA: TGTGCCAGCAGCCGTGACAGCACCGGAGGGGGGACCCAGTACTTC.

CDR3 sequence reads: CASSQGFVSQETQYF. CDR3 DNA sequence: TGCGCCAGCAGCCAAGGCTTTGTCAGCCAAGAGACCCAGTACTTC. The rearrangement links TRBV4-1 to TRBJ2-5; D gene uncertain. CDR3 length: 15 amino acids. Trimming pared 1 base from V and 1 base from J, leaving 10 bases between. Looked up from germline, CDR1 is MGHRA and CDR2 is YSYEKL.

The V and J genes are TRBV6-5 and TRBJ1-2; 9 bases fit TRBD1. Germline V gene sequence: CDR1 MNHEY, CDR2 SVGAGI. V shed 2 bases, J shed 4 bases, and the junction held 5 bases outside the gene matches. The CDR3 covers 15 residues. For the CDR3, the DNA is TGTGCCAGCAGTTACCCCGGGACAGGGCCCTATGGCTACACCTTC. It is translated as CASSYPGTGPYGYTF.